These 28 T cell receptor beta chains originate from one sample sequenced in a study of cytomegalovirus exposure and HLA in healthy donors. Primers included in the PCR were 60 Vbeta and 13 Jbeta primers. The data were produced by immunoSEQ multiplex PCR, yet TCRdb's version contains in-frame clones alone and is incomplete. This sample yields under 200,000 clones, of which roughly 80% are seen a single time; 0.96% belongs to the top ten. Specimen: PBMCs. These receptors were obtained from a girl under 10 years old in good health and CMV-seropositive.

This chain uses TRBV6-1 with TRBJ2-7, with TRBD1 matching 7 bases. CDR1 is MNHNS, CDR2 SASEGT, per germline. The CDR3 is made up of 12 amino acids. V dropped 6 bases and J dropped 10; count of bases not matched to a gene: 9. CDR3 sequence (DNA): TGTGCCAGCAGGCCAGACAGGGTAAACCAGTACTTC. This gives the protein CASRPDRVNQYF.

The chain is built from TRBV30 and TRBJ1-6, with 11 bases identical to TRBD1. J gave up 1 base and V 0 bases, and 11 bases lay outside the gene matches. CDR1 and CDR2 (germline): GTSNPN, SVGIG (reference sequence). The CDR3 contains 20 residues. CDR3: CAWSVVWTGGAKSYNSPLHF. As DNA, the CDR3 is TGTGCCTGGAGTGTAGTTTGGACAGGGGGCGCGAAGTCCTATAATTCACCCCTCCACTTT.

The rearrangement uses TRBV27 and TRBJ2-1, with 16 bases aligning to TRBD2. The V gene end was trimmed by 5 bases and the J gene end by 6 bases; junction bases not matched to a gene: 4. Per germline, CDR1 MNHEY and CDR2 SMNVEV (reference sequence). The CDR3 has 16 amino acids. The CDR3 is CASSLGTSGRGNEQFF. The CDR3 DNA reads as TGTGCCAGCAGTCTAGGGACTAGCGGGAGGGGCAATGAGCAGTTCTTC.

V gene TRBV6-5 combines with J gene TRBJ2-7; 11 nucleotides match TRBD2. V lost 6 bases, J lost 4 bases, and 8 bases stayed unmatched. The CDR3 runs to 15 residues. Germline V gene sequence: CDR1 MNHEY, CDR2 SVGAGI. The CDR3 bases are TGTGCCAGCAGCTCTAAACTAGCGGGAGAGTACGAGCAGTACTTC. This sequence encodes CASSSKLAGEYEQYF.

The V call is TRBV28, the J call TRBJ1-6; D unclear. V gave up 5 bases and J gave up 8 bases, with 16 bases separating them. This CDR3 is built from 15 residues. CDR1 is MDHEN and CDR2 is SYDVKM in the germline V gene. The CDR3 is CASSPPHLGDSPLHF. In DNA, the CDR3 is TGTGCCAGCAGTCCCCCCCACTTAGGAGATTCACCCCTCCACTTT. Complete variable domain (other parts from reference TRBV28 and TRBJ1-6): DVKVTQSSRYLVKRTGEKVFLECVQDMDHENMFWYRQDPGLGLRLIYFSYDVKMKEKGDIPEGYSVSREKKERFSLILESASTNQTSMYLCASSPPHLGDSPLHFGNGTRLTVT.

Only a few counts were recorded for this clone. The rearrangement links TRBV6-5 to TRBJ2-7; tentative D call: TRBD1 (5 bases). The germline V gene encodes CDR1 MNHEY and CDR2 SVGAGI. Between the trimmed V and J ends, which lost 8 bases and 3 bases, there was a span of 14 bases. The CDR3 runs to 13 residues. CDR3 bases: TGTGCCAGCCACTCGGACAAGGACTACGAGCAGTACTTC. It translates to CASHSDKDYEQYF.

Regarding this clone: Different DNA sequences within this sample yield the same CDR3. In nucleotides, the CDR3 is TGTGCCAGCTCACCCCCTAGCACAGATACGCAGTATTTT. This sequence encodes CASSPPSTDTQYF. The genes are TRBV18 and TRBJ2-3, with D unresolved. Deletions cut 3 bases from V and 0 bases from J, with 4 bases between. The CDR3 runs 13 residues. Looked up from germline, CDR1 is KGHSH and CDR2 is LQKENI.

This chain joins TRBV10-3 and TRBJ2-7; D is perhaps TRBD2 (6 bases). This CDR3 has 13 residues. Germline-derived CDR1 and CDR2 are ENHRY and SYGVKD. V lost 8 bases, J lost 2 bases, and 13 bases lay in between. CDR3 residues: CAILTGETYEQYF. The CDR3 DNA reads as TGTGCCATCCTGACGGGGGAAACCTACGAGCAGTACTTC.

This clone has a handful of counts. The rearrangement joins TRBV29-1 to TRBJ1-5; no definite D call. The CDR3 sequence is 13 residues long. CDR1 and CDR2 from the germline V gene are SQVTM and ANQGSEA. The V end lost 4 bases, the J end lost 4 bases, and 11 bases lay between the germline ends. In nucleotides, the CDR3 is TGCAGCGTTGTAACGGGAGGTAATCAGCCCCAGCATTTT. Translating it yields CSVVTGGNQPQHF.

The CDR3 coding sequence is TGCGCCAGCAGTGACAGTACCAAGGATACGCAGTATTTT. The encoded protein is CASSDSTKDTQYF. The chain links TRBV10-1 to TRBJ2-3, with D hard to call. V gave up 3 bases and J gave up 6 bases, with 10 bases separating them. Germline V gene sequence: CDR1 WNHNN, CDR2 SYGVQD (reference sequence). This CDR3 is 13 amino acids long.

The genes are TRBV19 and TRBJ1-1, with TRBD1 as a possible D gene (5 bases). The germline V and J ends were trimmed by 3 bases and 1 base, with 9 bases remaining between them. The germline CDR1 and CDR2 sequences are LNHDA and SQIVND (reference sequence). CDR3 length equals 14 residues. The CDR3 bases are TGTGCCAGTAGTATGGGGGGTTGGAACACTGAAGCTTTCTTT. This gives the protein CASSMGGWNTEAFF.

The chain carries TRBV27 and TRBJ2-7, with 8 bases aligning to TRBD1. Per the germline V gene, CDR1 is MNHEY and CDR2 is SMNVEV (reference sequence). J lost 2 bases, V lost 3 bases, and 6 bases had no gene match. The CDR3 has 15 residues. CDR3 nucleotides: TGTGCCAGCAGTTTGACAGGGGCCCCAACCTACGAGCAGTACTTC. It translates to CASSLTGAPTYEQYF.

This clone has just a few counts. The chain uses TRBV27 and TRBJ1-4; maybe TRBD1 (6 bases). V dropped 5 bases and J dropped 7 bases, with 14 bases sitting between them. Per the germline V gene, CDR1 is MNHEY and CDR2 is SMNVEV (reference sequence). CDR3 size: 14 residues. CDR3 loop: CASSTQGRSEKLFF. CDR3 in DNA: TGTGCCAGCAGTACACAGGGAAGGAGTGAAAAACTGTTTTTT.

This chain links TRBV18 with TRBJ2-7; TRBD1 matches at 8 bases. The V gene end was trimmed by 6 bases and the J gene end by 3 bases; junction bases not matched to a gene: 7. Looked up from germline, CDR1 is KGHSH and CDR2 is LQKENI. The CDR3 sequence is 14 residues long. The CDR3 loop reads CASSPRGRNYEQYF. Here the CDR3 DNA reads TGTGCCAGCTCTCCCAGGGGGCGTAACTACGAGCAGTACTTC.

In this sample, this clone turned up once. Given the absence of the conserved phenylalanine or tryptophan at the CDR3 end, a read error is likely. The genes are TRBV29-1 and TRBJ1-1; 10 nucleotides line up with TRBD1. The CDR3 contains 13 residues. Germline trimming cut 7 bases from V and 5 bases from J; bases unmatched to any gene: 7. CDR1 and CDR2 from the germline V gene are SQVTM and ANQGSEA. The CDR3, as DNA: TGCAGCGGACGAAAGGGACAGGGGACTGAAGCTTTCCTT. Translation gives CSGRKGQGTEAFL.

This chain joins TRBV9 and TRBJ2-1, with D possibly TRBD2 on 6 matching bases. The germline V gene has CDR1 SGDLS and CDR2 YYNGEE. Trimming left V 4 bases short and J 6 bases short, with 14 bases between. The CDR3 runs to 14 residues. CDR3 residues: CASSPTTSPNEQFF. CDR3 nucleotides: TGTGCCAGCAGCCCAACCACTAGCCCCAATGAGCAGTTCTTC.

The table lists this clone with a count of one. The chain joins TRBV4-1 to TRBJ2-1; TRBD2 matches at 10 bases. CDR3 size: 16 residues. Germline CDR1 MGHRA, CDR2 YSYEKL. V lost 2 bases to trimming and J lost 8 bases; unmatched junction nucleotides: 9. The CDR3 is CASSQTTSGTDHEQFF. The CDR3 DNA reads as TGCGCCAGCAGCCAAACTACTAGCGGGACCGATCATGAGCAGTTCTTC.

The CDR3 loop reads CASSRGLAGGGETQYF. The CDR3 coding sequence is TGTGCCAGCAGCCGAGGACTAGCGGGGGGGGGAGAGACCCAGTACTTC. J is TRBJ2-5 and V is TRBV7-3; TRBD2 agrees at 15 bases. Looked up from germline, CDR1 is SGHTA and CDR2 is FQGTGA. The V segment lost 5 bases and the J segment 4 bases; nucleotides outside the gene matches: 5. The CDR3 is made up of 16 amino acids. The complete variable domain, with remaining parts taken from reference TRBV7-3 and TRBJ2-5, reads GAGVSQTPSNKVTEKGKYVELRCDPISGHTALYWYRQSLGQGPEFLIYFQGTGAADDSGLPNDRFFAVRPEGSVSTLKIQRTERGDSAVYLCASSRGLAGGGETQYFGPGTRLLVL.

The chain carries TRBV9 and TRBJ1-3; 7 nucleotides align to TRBD1. The CDR3 loop spans 19 amino acids. V gave up 3 bases and J gave up 0 bases; unmatched junction bases: 15. Germline assignment: CDR1 SGDLS and CDR2 YYNGEE. The CDR3 bases are TGTGCCAGCAGCGCGGCCTCGGACAGGCCCCTCATCTCTGGAAACACCATATATTTT. Translation: CASSAASDRPLISGNTIYF.

The V gene is TRBV28, the J gene TRBJ2-5; 11 positions agree with TRBD2. Germline values: CDR1 MDHEN, CDR2 SYDVKM. V was clipped by 7 bases and J by 5 bases; unmatched bases: 15. The CDR3 is 17 residues long. Here the CDR3 reads CASISPKGLAEDETQYF. For the CDR3, the DNA is TGTGCCAGCATTTCTCCCAAGGGACTAGCGGAAGATGAGACCCAGTACTTC. The full variable domain, its missing parts supplied by reference TRBV28 and TRBJ2-5, is DVKVTQSSRYLVKRTGEKVFLECVQDMDHENMFWYRQDPGLGLRLIYFSYDVKMKEKGDIPEGYSVSREKKERFSLILESASTNQTSMYLCASISPKGLAEDETQYFGPGTRLLVL.

This chain links TRBV4-1 with TRBJ2-5; 13 nucleotides match TRBD2. Germline V gene sequence: CDR1 MGHRA, CDR2 YSYEKL. The V and J ends lost 4 bases and 4 bases, in that order; junction bases with no gene match: 6. The CDR3 sequence is 16 residues long. CDR3 nucleotide sequence: TGCGCCAGCAGCCCCGGGACTAGCGGGGTTAGAGAGACCCAGTACTTC. Translating it yields CASSPGTSGVRETQYF.

This clone has only one observation. V and J are TRBV30 and TRBJ1-5; 9 bases match TRBD1. With V trimmed by 0 bases and J by 6 bases, 6 bases remained unmatched. This CDR3 contains 15 residues. Looked up from germline, CDR1 is GTSNPN and CDR2 is SVGIG (reference sequence). CDR3 sequence reads: CAWSVPDRGRQPQHF. CDR3 nucleotide sequence: TGTGCCTGGAGTGTACCGGACAGGGGACGTCAGCCCCAGCATTTT.

This chain links TRBV7-9 with TRBJ2-5; 14 positions agree with TRBD2. CDR3 length equals 16 residues. The germline gives CDR1 SEHNR, CDR2 FQNEAQ (reference sequence). The ends lost 1 base at V and 2 bases at J; junction bases unmatched: 0. The CDR3 sequence: CASSLGLAGGQETQYF. The CDR3 region has the DNA TGTGCCAGCAGCTTAGGACTAGCGGGAGGGCAAGAGACCCAGTACTTC.

The gene calls are TRBV4-1 and TRBJ1-2; 8 bases are a match to TRBD1. The V segment lost 9 bases and the J segment 5 bases; nucleotides outside the gene matches: 14. The CDR3 spans 15 residues. Germline assignment: CDR1 MGHRA and CDR2 YSYEKL. CDR3 bases: TGCGCCAGTCAGCCAAGACCAGGGGGCAGGTATGGCTACACCTTC. Amino acids: CASQPRPGGRYGYTF.

The chain couples TRBV19 to TRBJ2-3; 9 bases fit TRBD1. This CDR3 comprises 15 residues. The J segment lost 2 bases and the V segment lost 6 bases, leaving 6 bases of the junction unmatched. Germline V gene sequence: CDR1 LNHDA, CDR2 SQIVND (reference sequence). Here the CDR3 DNA reads TGTGCCAGTAGCACCGGACAGGGGCACACAGATACGCAGTATTTT. Translating gives CASSTGQGHTDTQYF.

This clone was recorded only once. The V call is TRBV27, the J call TRBJ1-1, with no clear D. CDR1 and CDR2 (germline): MNHEY, SMNVEV (reference sequence). The CDR3 extends over 17 amino acids. V dropped 2 bases and J dropped 0 bases, with 16 bases sitting between them. CDR3 in DNA: TGTGCCAGCAGTTTAAGGGCGGGAGGGATACTGAACACTGAAGCTTTCTTT. Protein: CASSLRAGGILNTEAFF.

The V call is TRBV11-1, the J call TRBJ1-2; 7 bases agree with TRBD1. The germline CDR1 and CDR2 sequences are SGHAT and FQDESV (reference sequence). The CDR3 consists of 15 residues. V shed 1 base, J shed 6 bases, and the junction held 8 bases outside the gene matches. The CDR3 protein is CASSLVGQEPNGYTF. CDR3 nucleotide sequence: TGTGCCAGCAGCTTAGTAGGACAGGAACCCAATGGCTACACCTTC.

This clone was recorded only once. The chain has TRBV4-1 and TRBJ2-5; D is perhaps TRBD1 (6 bases). The tail of the sequence fits TRBJ2-7 better, so the J call may be wrong. The CDR3 is 15 residues long. Germline V gene sequence: CDR1 MGHRA, CDR2 YSYEKL. CDR3 DNA sequence: TGCGCCAGCAGCCAACTACAGGGCCAAGCCTACGAGCAGTACTTC. This sequence encodes CASSQLQGQAYEQYF.